This entry describes one T cell receptor (beta chain). What it recognizes is unknown. The CDR3 runs 15 residues. V was shortened by 6 bases and J by 0 bases, with 14 bases between the two germline ends. The V gene's germline CDR1 is MNHNS and CDR2 SASEGT. TCRdb keeps only in-frame clones here, not all; method: immunoSEQ multiplex PCR. The sample shows about 78,000 clones, about 90% of them seen only once. The source of the sample is a study of OX40 agonist ivuxolimab in advanced cancers. Study overall: More than 35% of patients had received prior checkpoint inhibitor therapy.

Study-wide results and caveats: Near-lowest levels of clonal expansion characterized partial responders at 0.1-3.0 mg/kg. The CD4+ and CD8+ T cells in the blood had expanded clonally by week 6 at 0.1 to 3.0 mg/kg.

Sample: CD4+ or CD8+ T cells sorted from blood, taken in a trial of the OX40 agonist ivuxolimab. This sequence originates from an adult with an advanced solid tumor such as melanoma, head and neck, liver or kidney cancer. V gene TRBV6-1 combines with J gene TRBJ1-2; TRBD1 might be the D (6 bases). The CDR3 nucleotides are TGTGCCAGCAGGAAATGGACAGTGTCTAACTATGGCTACACCTTC. This encodes CASRKWTVSNYGYTF.